Shown below are 2 T cell receptor beta chains from a single sample sequenced in a study of T cell changes during pregnancy in multiple sclerosis. Assay used: immunoSEQ multiplex PCR; TCRdb lists only in-frame clones, some missing. The table lists approximately 89,000 clones, approximately 95% of them singletons. Specimen: peripheral blood, collected after pregnancy. These receptors came from a female donor in good health, enrolled as a control in a pregnancy study.

The chain is built from TRBV27 and TRBJ2-7; D might be TRBD2 (5 bases). Between the trimmed V and J ends, which lost 2 bases and 3 bases, there was a span of 11 bases. The CDR3 loop spans 14 amino acids. Germline V gene sequence: CDR1 MNHEY, CDR2 SMNVEV (reference sequence). The CDR3 region is CASSLVEGNYEQYF. The CDR3 bases are TGTGCCAGCAGTTTAGTTGAGGGCAACTACGAGCAGTACTTC.

This chain links TRBV15 with TRBJ2-5; the match to TRBD2 covers 9 bases. Unmatched junction bases numbered 4, after V lost 3 bases and J lost 2 bases. The germline V gene has CDR1 LNHNV and CDR2 YYDKDF (reference sequence). There are 15 residues in the CDR3. The DNA for the CDR3 is TGTGCCACCAGCAGGGGACTAGCACAACAAGAGACCCAGTACTTC. Protein product: CATSRGLAQQETQYF.